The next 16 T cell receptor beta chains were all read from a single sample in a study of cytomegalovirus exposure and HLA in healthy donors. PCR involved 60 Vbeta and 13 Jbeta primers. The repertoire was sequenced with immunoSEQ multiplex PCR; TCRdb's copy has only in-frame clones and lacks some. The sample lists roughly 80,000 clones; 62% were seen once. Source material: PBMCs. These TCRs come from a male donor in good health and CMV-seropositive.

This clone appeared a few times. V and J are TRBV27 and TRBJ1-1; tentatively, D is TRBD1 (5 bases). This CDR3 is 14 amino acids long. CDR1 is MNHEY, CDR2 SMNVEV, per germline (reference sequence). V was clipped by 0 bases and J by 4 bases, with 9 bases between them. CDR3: CASSLSRGGTEAFF. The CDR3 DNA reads TGTGCCAGCAGTTTATCACGGGGGGGCACTGAAGCTTTCTTT.

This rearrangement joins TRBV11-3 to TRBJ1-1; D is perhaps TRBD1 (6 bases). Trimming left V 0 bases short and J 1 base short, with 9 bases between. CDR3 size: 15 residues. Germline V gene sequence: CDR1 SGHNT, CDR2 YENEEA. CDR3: CASSLDPTGNTEAFF. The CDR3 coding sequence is TGTGCCAGCAGCTTAGATCCGACAGGGAACACTGAAGCTTTCTTT.

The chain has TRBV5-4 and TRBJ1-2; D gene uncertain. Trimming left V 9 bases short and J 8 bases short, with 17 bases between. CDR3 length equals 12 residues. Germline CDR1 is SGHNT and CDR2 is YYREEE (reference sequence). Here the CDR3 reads CATRASAGGYTF. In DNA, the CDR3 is TGTGCCACGCGGGCCTCCGCGGGGGGCTACACCTTC.

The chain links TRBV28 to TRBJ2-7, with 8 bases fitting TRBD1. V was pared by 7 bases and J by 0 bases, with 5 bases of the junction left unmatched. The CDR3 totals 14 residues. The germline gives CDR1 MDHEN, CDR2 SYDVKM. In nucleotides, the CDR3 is TGTGCCAGCACCCGGACAGGGACCTCCTACGAGCAGTACTTC. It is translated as CASTRTGTSYEQYF. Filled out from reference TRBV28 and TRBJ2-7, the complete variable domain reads DVKVTQSSRYLVKRTGEKVFLECVQDMDHENMFWYRQDPGLGLRLIYFSYDVKMKEKGDIPEGYSVSREKKERFSLILESASTNQTSMYLCASTRTGTSYEQYFGPGTRLTVT.

The DNA for the CDR3 is TGTGCCATCAGTGAGTCAAGGACTGTGAACACCGGGGAGCTGTTTTTT. Encoded protein: CAISESRTVNTGELFF. This sequence joins TRBV10-3 and TRBJ2-2; TRBD2 is a possible D gene (5 bases). This CDR3 contains 16 residues. Trimming shortened V by 0 bases and J by 1 base, and 9 bases separated the two germline ends. Germline CDR1 reads ENHRY; CDR2 reads SYGVKD.

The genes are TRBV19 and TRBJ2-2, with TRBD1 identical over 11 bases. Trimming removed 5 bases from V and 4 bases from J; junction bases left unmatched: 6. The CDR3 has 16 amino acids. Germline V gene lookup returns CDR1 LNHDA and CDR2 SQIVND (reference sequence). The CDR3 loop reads CASSDPDRGPTGELFF. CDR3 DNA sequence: TGTGCCAGTAGTGACCCGGACAGGGGGCCCACCGGGGAGCTGTTTTTT.

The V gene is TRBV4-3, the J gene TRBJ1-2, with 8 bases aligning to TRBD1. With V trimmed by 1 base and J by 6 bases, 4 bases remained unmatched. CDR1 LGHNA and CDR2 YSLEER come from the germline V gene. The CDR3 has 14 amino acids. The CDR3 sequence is CASSQGLDRDGYTF. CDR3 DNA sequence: TGCGCCAGCAGCCAAGGATTGGACAGGGATGGCTACACCTTC.

The CDR3 is CASSGAGGPGETQYF. CDR3 bases: TGTGCCAGCAGTGGAGCGGGAGGGCCGGGGGAGACCCAGTACTTC. The V and J genes are TRBV27 and TRBJ2-5; 10 nucleotides match TRBD2. The CDR3 covers 15 residues. Per the germline V gene, CDR1 is MNHEY and CDR2 is SMNVEV (reference sequence). V lost 5 bases and J lost 5; bases outside the gene matches: 8.

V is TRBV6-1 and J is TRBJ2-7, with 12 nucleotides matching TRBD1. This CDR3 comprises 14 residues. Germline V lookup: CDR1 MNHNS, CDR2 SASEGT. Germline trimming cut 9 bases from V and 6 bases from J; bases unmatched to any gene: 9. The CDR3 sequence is CASSLGTGGLEQYF. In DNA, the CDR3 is TGTGCCAGTTCCCTAGGGACAGGGGGCCTCGAGCAGTACTTC.

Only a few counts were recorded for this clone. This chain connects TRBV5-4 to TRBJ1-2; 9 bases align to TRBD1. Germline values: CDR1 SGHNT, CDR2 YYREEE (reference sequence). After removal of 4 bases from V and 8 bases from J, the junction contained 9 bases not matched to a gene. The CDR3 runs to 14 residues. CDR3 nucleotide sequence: TGTGCCAGCAGCCCAGGACAGGGGATGAGGGGCTACACCTTC. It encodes CASSPGQGMRGYTF.

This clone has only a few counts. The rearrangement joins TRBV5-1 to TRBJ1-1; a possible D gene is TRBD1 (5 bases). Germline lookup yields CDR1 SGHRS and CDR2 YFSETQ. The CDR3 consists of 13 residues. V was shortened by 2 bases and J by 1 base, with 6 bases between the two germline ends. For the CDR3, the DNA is TGCGCCAGCAGCTTCGACAGGAACACTGAAGCTTTCTTT. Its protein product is CASSFDRNTEAFF.

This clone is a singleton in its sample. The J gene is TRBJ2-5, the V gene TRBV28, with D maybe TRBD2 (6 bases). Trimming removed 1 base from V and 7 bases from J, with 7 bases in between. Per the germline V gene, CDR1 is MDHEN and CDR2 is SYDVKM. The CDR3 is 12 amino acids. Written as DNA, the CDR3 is TGTGCCAGCAGTTTATTGGGGGGGACCCAGTACTTC. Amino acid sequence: CASSLLGGTQYF.

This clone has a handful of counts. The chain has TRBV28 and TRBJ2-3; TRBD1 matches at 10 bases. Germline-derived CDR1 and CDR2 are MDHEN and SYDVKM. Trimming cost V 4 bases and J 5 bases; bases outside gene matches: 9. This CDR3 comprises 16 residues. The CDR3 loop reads CASSSGTGDFLDTQYF. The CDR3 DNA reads TGTGCCAGCAGTTCTGGGACAGGGGACTTTCTAGATACGCAGTATTTT.

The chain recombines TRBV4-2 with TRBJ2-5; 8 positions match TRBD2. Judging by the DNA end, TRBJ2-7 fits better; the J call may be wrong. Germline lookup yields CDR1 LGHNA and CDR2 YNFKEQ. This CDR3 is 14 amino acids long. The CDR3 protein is CASSVTSGSYEQYF. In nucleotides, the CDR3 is TGTGCCAGCAGCGTAACTAGCGGCAGCTACGAGCAGTACTTC.

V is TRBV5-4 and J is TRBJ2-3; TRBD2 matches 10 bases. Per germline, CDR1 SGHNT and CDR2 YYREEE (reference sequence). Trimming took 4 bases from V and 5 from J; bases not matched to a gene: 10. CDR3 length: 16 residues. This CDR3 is CASSINLAGVGDTQYF. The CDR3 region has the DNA TGTGCCAGCAGCATAAATCTAGCGGGAGTCGGAGATACGCAGTATTTT.

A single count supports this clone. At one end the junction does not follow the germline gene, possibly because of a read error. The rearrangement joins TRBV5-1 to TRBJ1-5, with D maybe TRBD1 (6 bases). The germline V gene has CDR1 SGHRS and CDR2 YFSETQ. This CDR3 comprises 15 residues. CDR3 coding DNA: TGCGCCAGCAGCTTAACAGGGAAGGACAATCAGCCCCGGCATTTT. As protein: CASSLTGKDNQPRHF.